The 25 T cell receptor beta chains below come from one sample, sequenced in a study of cytomegalovirus exposure and HLA in healthy donors (dated by TCRdb to the late 2010s). Preparation of the library involved the immunoSEQ multiplex PCR assay. For the multiplex PCR, a mixture combining 60 forward primers for TCR Vbeta segments and 13 reverse primers for TCR Jbeta segments was used. Sourced from immuneACCESS, this table was stored by TCRdb with only in-frame sequences that have V and J called. A share of the clones is absent; for the studies checked, an unresolved V gene accounts for under half, and the remainder has no known explanation. This sample lists 150,000 to 200,000 clones; 80% were detected once. The ten largest account for approximately 15% of the sample. Material for sequencing was PBMCs. These receptors were obtained from a woman aged 40 to 50 in good health and CMV-seronegative.

The chain uses TRBV7-2 and TRBJ2-7; 7 bases line up with TRBD1. J lost 6 bases, V lost 5 bases, and 10 bases had no gene match. The germline CDR1 and CDR2 sequences are SGHTA and FQGNSA. The length of the CDR3 is 14 residues. CDR3 DNA: TGTGCCAGCAGCCAAGGGGGCCTAGTGTTCGAGCAGTACTTC. Translation gives CASSQGGLVFEQYF.

The chain couples TRBV19 to TRBJ1-1; D is possibly TRBD1 (5 bases). Trimming left V 5 bases short and J 6 bases short, with 13 bases between. This CDR3 contains 13 residues. Germline V CDR1 and CDR2: LNHDA, SQIVND (reference sequence). The CDR3 loop reads CASSSREGAEAFF. In DNA form, the CDR3 reads TGTGCCAGTAGTTCCAGGGAAGGTGCTGAAGCTTTCTTT.

The V gene is TRBV9, the J gene TRBJ2-2, with D possibly matching TRBD1 (5 bases). The V and J ends lost 4 bases and 0 bases respectively, with 13 bases between them. Germline V CDR1 and CDR2: SGDLS, YYNGEE. This CDR3 is built from 16 residues. The CDR3 bases are TGTGCCAGCAGCCCCCGACAGTCGTCGAACACCGGGGAGCTGTTTTTT. Its translation is CASSPRQSSNTGELFF.

This chain links TRBV5-5 with TRBJ1-2, with TRBD1 as a possible D gene (6 bases). Germline values: CDR1 SGHKS, CDR2 YYEKEE (reference sequence). This CDR3 spans 15 amino acids. The V gene lost 4 bases and the J gene lost 4 bases, with 17 bases spanning the gap. This chain's CDR3 is CASSRRSGDGYGYTF. Written as DNA, the CDR3 is TGTGCCAGCAGCCGGAGATCAGGGGACGGCTATGGCTACACCTTC. Full variable domain (outside the CDR3, taken from reference TRBV5-5 and TRBJ1-2): DAGVTQSPTHLIKTRGQQVTLRCSPISGHKSVSWYQQVLGQGPQFIFQYYEKEERGRGNFPDRFSARQFPNYSSELNVNALLLGDSALYLCASSRRSGDGYGYTFGSGTRLTVV.

Note on this clone: The junction departs from the called germline gene at one end, perhaps through a read error. The chain employs TRBV25-1 and TRBJ2-6, with 9 nucleotides matching TRBD2. Per germline, CDR1 MGHDK and CDR2 SYGVNS. The CDR3 spans 16 residues. The CDR3 here is CASSKSGTSRANGLTF. The CDR3 DNA follows: TGTGCCAGCAGTAAATCAGGGACTAGCAGGGCCAACGGCCTGACTTTC.

The J gene is TRBJ2-2, the V gene TRBV5-1; D call uncertain. This CDR3 has 16 residues. Per germline, CDR1 SGHRS and CDR2 YFSETQ. V was cut by 4 bases and J by 2 bases, with 15 bases left in between. The CDR3 spells CASSPLGGPNTGELFF. The CDR3 region has the DNA TGCGCCAGCAGCCCCCTTGGTGGGCCAAACACCGGGGAGCTGTTTTTT.

J is TRBJ1-1 and V is TRBV5-1; D uncertain. Germline CDR1 is SGHRS and CDR2 is YFSETQ. Trimming removed 0 bases at V and 3 bases at J, with 12 bases between. The CDR3 sequence is 15 residues long. CDR3 amino acids: CASSLAAGLDTEAFF. The DNA of the CDR3 is TGCGCCAGCAGCTTGGCCGCGGGTCTGGACACTGAAGCTTTCTTT.

The chain has TRBV5-6 and TRBJ2-7; D might be TRBD1 (6 bases). The germline V and J ends were trimmed by 3 bases and 3 bases, with 10 bases remaining between them. Germline V gene lookup returns CDR1 SGHDT and CDR2 YYEEEE. This CDR3 contains 13 residues. The CDR3 coding sequence is TGTGCCAGCAGCTATGGACAGCTCTACGAGCAGTACTTC. Translation: CASSYGQLYEQYF.

The V gene is TRBV25-1, the J gene TRBJ1-4; TRBD1 matches at 9 bases. With 1 base clipped from V and 8 bases from J, the junction kept 5 bases outside the gene matches. The CDR3 covers 15 residues. Per the germline V gene, CDR1 is MGHDK and CDR2 is SYGVNS. The CDR3 nucleotides are TGTGCCAGCAGTGAATTAGGGACAGGGAACGAAAAACTGTTTTTT. Residues: CASSELGTGNEKLFF.

Of note for this clone: This same CDR3 is encoded by further DNA sequences in the sample. CDR3 coding DNA: TGTGCCAGCAGCCTTGGGACAGGGTCCTACAATGAGCAGTTCTTC. Translated: CASSLGTGSYNEQFF. J is TRBJ2-1 and V is TRBV7-2, with 9 bases aligning to TRBD1. CDR1 and CDR2 from the germline V gene are SGHTA and FQGNSA. CDR3 length: 15 amino acids. The V segment lost 5 bases and the J segment 1 base; nucleotides outside the gene matches: 3.

The V call is TRBV15, the J call TRBJ2-2, with D possibly TRBD1 on 5 matching bases. Germline V gene data show CDR1 as LNHNV and CDR2 as YYDKDF (reference sequence). With 7 bases removed from V and 3 bases from J, the gap between germline ends came to 9 bases. The CDR3 length is 13 residues. The CDR3 reads CATKTGDTGELFF. The CDR3 DNA follows: TGTGCCACCAAAACAGGCGACACCGGGGAGCTGTTTTTT.

This chain joins TRBV13 and TRBJ2-2; possibly TRBD2 for D (6 bases). V lost 2 bases to trimming and J lost 7 bases, with 17 bases between them. Germline assignment: CDR1 PRHDT and CDR2 FYEKMQ (reference sequence). The CDR3 sequence is 16 residues long. CDR3 amino acids: CASSLSPSAGHGELFF. The CDR3 DNA reads TGTGCCAGCAGCTTAAGCCCTAGCGCGGGCCACGGGGAGCTGTTTTTT.

This chain connects TRBV28 to TRBJ2-2; D is unresolved. CDR3 size: 12 residues. Trimming removed 7 bases from V and 1 base from J, with 4 bases in between. Germline V gene data show CDR1 as MDHEN and CDR2 as SYDVKM. CDR3 loop: CASTLNTGELFF. CDR3 coding DNA: TGTGCCAGCACCCTGAACACCGGGGAGCTGTTTTTT.

The chain uses TRBV7-9 and TRBJ2-5; D is perhaps TRBD1 (5 bases). The V and J ends lost 5 bases and 0 bases respectively, with 16 bases between them. CDR1 is SEHNR, CDR2 FQNEAQ, per germline (reference sequence). This CDR3 spans 16 amino acids. CDR3 loop: CASSIGAAPYQETQYF. CDR3 in DNA: TGTGCCAGCAGCATAGGGGCCGCACCCTACCAAGAGACCCAGTACTTC.

This clone occurred a few times. This rearrangement joins TRBV10-3 to TRBJ1-1; no clear D. Deletions cut 10 bases from V and 0 bases from J, with 9 bases between. The CDR3 is made up of 12 amino acids. CDR1 and CDR2 from the germline V gene are ENHRY and SYGVKD. CDR3 protein: CATARLNTEAFF. In DNA, the CDR3 is TGTGCCACGGCCAGGTTGAACACTGAAGCTTTCTTT.

This clone appeared a few times. This sequence joins TRBV2 and TRBJ1-4; 7 nucleotides line up with TRBD1. J was trimmed by 0 bases and V by 6 bases; bases with no gene match: 13. This CDR3 contains 18 residues. Per germline, CDR1 SNHLY and CDR2 FYNNEI. This chain's CDR3 is CASRQFTGAYATNEKLFF. In nucleotides, the CDR3 is TGTGCCAGCAGGCAATTCACAGGGGCCTATGCAACTAATGAAAAACTGTTTTTT.

V and J are TRBV7-9 and TRBJ2-1; the D gene is possibly TRBD2 (6 bases). Trimming pared 5 bases from V and 0 bases from J, leaving 20 bases between. The CDR3 is 18 residues long. CDR1 is SEHNR, CDR2 FQNEAQ, per germline (reference sequence). The DNA of the CDR3 is TGTGCCAGCAGCCCACCTCGTGGGGGGTCTAGCTCCTACAATGAGCAGTTCTTC. It yields the protein CASSPPRGGSSSYNEQFF.

V usage is TRBV27 and J usage is TRBJ2-3, with D maybe TRBD1 (6 bases). This CDR3 is 15 amino acids long. CDR1 is MNHEY and CDR2 is SMNVEV in the germline V gene (reference sequence). Trimming removed 4 bases at V and 2 bases at J, with 13 bases between. CDR3 sequence: CASSYTGSLTDTQYF. The DNA for the CDR3 is TGTGCCAGCAGTTACACAGGGAGCCTCACAGATACGCAGTATTTT.

The V gene is TRBV7-6, the J gene TRBJ2-1, with 9 positions matching TRBD2. The CDR3 has 17 amino acids. V gave up 1 base and J gave up 6 bases; unmatched junction bases: 10. Germline V lookup: CDR1 SGHVS, CDR2 FNYEAQ. The CDR3 reads CASSLVRAGGSGNEQFF. CDR3 nucleotide sequence: TGTGCCAGCAGCTTAGTCCGAGCGGGAGGCTCTGGCAATGAGCAGTTCTTC.

In its sample, this clone was seen a few times. V usage is TRBV4-3 and J usage is TRBJ2-3, with TRBD2 identical over 7 bases. V shed 1 base and J 7 bases; nucleotides not matched to a gene: 11. The CDR3 is 16 amino acids. Germline V gives CDR1 LGHNA, CDR2 YSLEER. In DNA, the CDR3 is TGCGCCAGCAGCCAAGCGGGGGGTCCTTTGGTTTATACGCAGTATTTT. Its protein is CASSQAGGPLVYTQYF.

This clone was seen more than once but under ten times. J is TRBJ2-7 and V is TRBV11-2; weak D call: TRBD1 (6 bases). This CDR3 spans 15 amino acids. Germline CDR1 is SGHAT and CDR2 is FQNNGV. V dropped 5 bases and J dropped 1 base, with 15 bases sitting between them. The CDR3 here is CASSPGQPGSYEQYF. The CDR3 nucleotides are TGTGCCAGCAGCCCCGGACAGCCGGGATCCTACGAGCAGTACTTC.

There are a few counts of this clone. The V gene is TRBV2, the J gene TRBJ1-6; 7 bases map to TRBD1. The V and J ends lost 8 bases and 7 bases, in that order; junction bases with no gene match: 8. Germline CDR1 and CDR2: SNHLY and FYNNEI. This CDR3 has 14 amino acids. CDR3 loop: CASRPGQSNSPLHF. As DNA, the CDR3 is TGTGCCAGCCGACCGGGACAGTCGAATTCACCCCTCCACTTT.

Ten or more counts support this clone. The chain is built from TRBV6-4 and TRBJ1-1, with D tentatively TRBD1 (5 bases). The CDR3 runs 17 residues. V was shortened by 3 bases and J by 1 base, with 18 bases between the two germline ends. Per the germline V gene, CDR1 is MRHNA and CDR2 is SNTAGT. This CDR3 is CASSDSTSGLANTEAFF. The CDR3 coding sequence is TGTGCCAGCAGTGATTCAACCTCGGGACTGGCGAACACTGAAGCTTTCTTT.

This clone appeared a single time. V is TRBV11-1 and J is TRBJ2-1, with a tentative D call TRBD2 (6 bases). V shed 0 bases and J shed 10 bases, with 13 bases lying between them. The CDR3 runs 14 residues. The germline CDR1 and CDR2 sequences are SGHAT and FQDESV (reference sequence). CDR3 in amino acids: CASSLAREMGEQFF. CDR3 nucleotides: TGTGCCAGCAGCTTAGCGCGGGAAATGGGGGAGCAGTTCTTC.

The chain uses TRBV7-3 and TRBJ2-7; 9 bases match TRBD2. The CDR3 has 13 residues. Germline CDR1 is SGHTA and CDR2 is FQGTGA. The V segment lost 4 bases and the J segment 6 bases; nucleotides outside the gene matches: 4. CDR3 sequence (DNA): TGTGCCAGCAGCTACCGCGGGGGGGGCGAGCAGTACTTC. It specifies CASSYRGGGEQYF.